The present T cell receptor (beta chain) was sequenced within a study of cytomegalovirus exposure and HLA in healthy donors. Study outcomes and limitations: TCR beta sequences reportedly predicted most subjects' HLA-A and HLA-B alleles accurately.

Details on this clone: What it recognizes is unknown.

It was with 60 Vbeta and 13 Jbeta primers that the PCR ran. Produced via immunoSEQ multiplex PCR; TCRdb's table is partial and in-frame only. The sample has some 130,000 clones; just under 80% are singletons. This CDR3 spans 17 amino acids. Germline V gene sequence: CDR1 MDHEN, CDR2 SYDVKM. V dropped 7 bases and J dropped 0 bases, with 19 bases sitting between them. The source material was PBMCs. The TCR was taken from a man between 25 and 39 years old in good health. The chain links TRBV28 to TRBJ2-1; the D gene is possibly TRBD2 (5 bases). The CDR3 sequence is CASIPGGSPSSYNEQFF. The CDR3 nucleotides read TGTGCCAGCATCCCTGGTGGGAGCCCGAGCTCCTACAATGAGCAGTTCTTC.